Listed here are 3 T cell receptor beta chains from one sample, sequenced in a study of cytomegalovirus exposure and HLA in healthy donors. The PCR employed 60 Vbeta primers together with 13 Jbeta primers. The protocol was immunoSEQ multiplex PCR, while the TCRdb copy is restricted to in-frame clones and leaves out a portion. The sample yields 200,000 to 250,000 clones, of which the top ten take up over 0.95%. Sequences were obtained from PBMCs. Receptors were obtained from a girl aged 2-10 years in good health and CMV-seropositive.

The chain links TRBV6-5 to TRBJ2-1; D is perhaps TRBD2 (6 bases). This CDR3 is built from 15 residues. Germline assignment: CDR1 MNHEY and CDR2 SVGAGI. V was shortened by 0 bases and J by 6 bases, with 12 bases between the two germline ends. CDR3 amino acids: CASSYSETRFNEQFF. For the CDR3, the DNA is TGTGCCAGCAGTTACTCCGAGACTAGATTCAATGAGCAGTTCTTC.

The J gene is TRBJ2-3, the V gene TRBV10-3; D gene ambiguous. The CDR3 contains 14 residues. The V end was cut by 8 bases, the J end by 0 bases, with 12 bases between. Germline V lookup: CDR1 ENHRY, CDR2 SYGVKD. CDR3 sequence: CAIYPETSTDTQYF. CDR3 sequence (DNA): TGTGCCATCTACCCGGAGACTAGCACAGATACGCAGTATTTT.

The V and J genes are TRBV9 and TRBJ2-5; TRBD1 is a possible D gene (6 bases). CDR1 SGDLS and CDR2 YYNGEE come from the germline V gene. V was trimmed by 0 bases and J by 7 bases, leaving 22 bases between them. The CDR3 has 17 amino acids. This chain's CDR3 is CASSVVDFGYEGVTQYF. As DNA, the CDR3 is TGTGCCAGCAGCGTAGTCGATTTTGGGTATGAGGGGGTGACCCAGTACTTC.